This is a list of T cell receptor beta chains from one sample in a study of T cells in localized non-small cell lung cancer. The table came from immunoSEQ multiplex PCR; TCRdb's copy has only in-frame clones and leaves some out. The table has roughly 66,000 clones, roughly 88% seen once. Here the sequenced sample was peripheral blood, taken before any cancer treatment. Source of these receptors: a woman aged 40-70 years with stage I lung adenocarcinoma. CDR3s include the opening cysteine and the closing phenylalanine or tryptophan. The order of the fields is V gene, D gene, clone size, J gene, CDR3 protein, CDR3 DNA. A D gene is named only where the DNA matches it firmly. Rows give clone size only sometimes, using once, few, many, or a class for an expanded clone.

V: TRBV5-1
D: TRBD2
size: .
J: TRBJ2-3
CDR3: CASSLGLAGSTDTQYF
DNA: TGCGCCAGCAGCTTGGGGCTAGCGGGGAGCACAGATACGCAGTATTTT

V: TRBV9
D: .
size: .
J: TRBJ2-7
CDR3: CASSVTDSFSYEQYF
DNA: TGTGCCAGCAGCGTAACGGACAGTTTTTCCTACGAGCAGTACTTC

V: TRBV5-1
D: .
size: .
J: TRBJ1-1
CDR3: CASSLELLNTEAFF
DNA: TGCGCCAGCAGCTTGGAACTATTGAACACTGAAGCTTTCTTT

V: TRBV14
D: TRBD2
size: .
J: TRBJ2-7
CDR3: CASSQEPPGYSGSAIEQYF
DNA: TGTGCCAGCAGCCAAGAACCCCCGGGTTACAGCGGGAGTGCCATCGAGCAGTACTTC

V: TRBV4-3
D: TRBD1
size: .
J: TRBJ1-1
CDR3: CASSQDRGRRTEAFF
DNA: TGCGCCAGCAGCCAAGACAGGGGGCGACGCACTGAAGCTTTCTTT

V: TRBV5-1
D: .
size: .
J: TRBJ1-4
CDR3: CASSRDSTNEKLFF
DNA: TGCGCCAGCAGCCGCGACAGCACTAATGAAAAACTGTTTTTT

V: TRBV13
D: TRBD2
size: .
J: TRBJ2-7
CDR3: CASSLRLAGFYEQYF
DNA: TGTGCCAGCAGCCTCCGACTAGCGGGGTTTTACGAGCAGTACTTC

V: TRBV11-3
D: .
size: few
J: TRBJ2-1
CDR3: CASSSQRSPLDEQFF
DNA: TGTGCCAGCAGCTCCCAGCGGTCCCCCCTAGATGAGCAGTTCTTC

V: TRBV25-1
D: .
size: once
J: TRBJ2-3
CDR3: CASSEYIVTDTQYF
DNA: TGTGCCAGCAGTGAATACATTGTAACAGATACGCAGTATTTT

V: TRBV19
D: .
size: .
J: TRBJ2-3
CDR3: CASRRTGDTQYF
DNA: TGTGCCAGTAGACGCACAGGGGATACGCAGTATTTT

V: TRBV7-8
D: .
size: .
J: TRBJ1-1
CDR3: CASSVPGIFATEAFF
DNA: TGTGCCAGCAGCGTTCCAGGGATTTTTGCGACTGAAGCTTTCTTT

V: TRBV14
D: .
size: .
J: TRBJ1-1
CDR3: CASSLLSGTEAFF
DNA: TGTGCCAGCAGCCTACTGTCGGGGACTGAAGCTTTCTTT

V: TRBV7-8
D: .
size: .
J: TRBJ2-1
CDR3: CASSPLPRGRQVQFF
DNA: TGTGCCAGCAGCCCTCTCCCGCGGGGAAGACAGGTACAGTTCTTC

V: TRBV11-2
D: .
size: .
J: TRBJ2-5
CDR3: CASSLLLGPYQETQYF
DNA: TGTGCCAGCAGCTTACTCCTCGGGCCGTACCAAGAGACCCAGTACTTC

V: TRBV28
D: .
size: .
J: TRBJ1-1
CDR3: CASSLSSGGRNEAFF
DNA: TGTGCCAGCAGTTTGTCTTCGGGGGGGCGCAATGAAGCTTTCTTT

V: TRBV7-9
D: .
size: .
J: TRBJ1-1
CDR3: CASSLLGEAFF
DNA: TGTGCCAGCAGCTTATTGGGTGAAGCTTTCTTT

V: TRBV7-6
D: TRBD1
size: .
J: TRBJ2-7
CDR3: CASSLGDRMSREQYF
DNA: TGTGCCAGCAGCTTAGGGGACAGGATGTCGCGTGAGCAGTACTTC

V: TRBV19
D: .
size: .
J: TRBJ2-3
CDR3: CASSTPRDVTDTQYF
DNA: TGTGCCAGTAGTACCCCCAGGGACGTCACAGATACGCAGTATTTT

V: TRBV29-1
D: .
size: .
J: TRBJ1-2
CDR3: CSVEAFSYGYTF
DNA: TGCAGCGTTGAGGCGTTCTCGTATGGCTACACCTTC

V: TRBV19
D: .
size: few
J: TRBJ1-5
CDR3: CASSEEQDQPQHF
DNA: TGTGCCAGTAGCGAGGAGCAGGATCAGCCCCAGCATTTT

V: TRBV10-3
D: .
size: .
J: TRBJ2-5
CDR3: CAIGSGYQETQYF
DNA: TGTGCCATCGGGAGCGGGTACCAAGAGACCCAGTACTTC

V: TRBV9
D: TRBD1
size: once
J: TRBJ1-2
CDR3: CASSKTGDYGYTF
DNA: TGTGCCAGCAGCAAAACAGGGGACTATGGCTACACCTTC

V: TRBV28
D: .
size: .
J: TRBJ1-5
CDR3: CASSLSRGFNSNQPQHF
DNA: TGTGCCAGCAGTTTATCGAGAGGATTCAATAGCAATCAGCCCCAGCATTTT

V: TRBV9
D: TRBD2
size: .
J: TRBJ2-7
CDR3: CASSVASGGIYEQYF
DNA: TGTGCCAGCAGCGTAGCTAGCGGGGGAATCTACGAGCAGTACTTC

V: TRBV27
D: .
size: once
J: TRBJ2-1
CDR3: CASSLVTGNEQFF
DNA: TGTGCCAGCAGTCTCGTCACCGGCAATGAGCAGTTCTTC

V: TRBV5-1
D: TRBD1
size: .
J: TRBJ1-1
CDR3: CASSFTPTGGTEAFF
DNA: TGCGCCAGCAGCTTTACCCCAACAGGGGGGACTGAAGCTTTCTTT

V: TRBV4-2
D: TRBD1
size: .
J: TRBJ2-1
CDR3: CASSQFQQGAQYNEQFF
DNA: TGTGCCAGCAGCCAATTTCAACAGGGGGCGCAATACAATGAGCAGTTCTTC

V: TRBV14
D: .
size: .
J: TRBJ2-6
CDR3: CASSQRGELANVLTF
DNA: TGTGCCAGCAGCCAAAGAGGGGAGCTGGCCAACGTCCTGACTTTC

V: TRBV28
D: .
size: .
J: TRBJ1-2
CDR3: CASSTDGYGYTF
DNA: TGTGCCAGCAGCACTGACGGCTATGGCTACACCTTC

V: TRBV19
D: .
size: .
J: TRBJ1-6
CDR3: CASSIGTGWVSPLHF
DNA: TGTGCCAGTAGTATAGGTACAGGATGGGTTTCACCCCTCCACTTT

V: TRBV2
D: .
size: .
J: TRBJ2-2
CDR3: CASSSSGWGELFF
DNA: TGTGCCAGCTCCAGCAGCGGGTGGGGGGAGCTGTTTTTT

V: TRBV5-3
D: TRBD2
size: .
J: TRBJ2-5
CDR3: CARSRQTSGRSGGETQYF
DNA: TGTGCCAGAAGCCGACAGACTAGCGGGAGGTCCGGGGGGGAGACCCAGTACTTC

V: TRBV4-3
D: TRBD1
size: .
J: TRBJ2-7
CDR3: CASSQEGGQGAYEQYF
DNA: TGCGCCAGCAGCCAAGAGGGGGGACAGGGGGCCTACGAGCAGTACTTC

V: TRBV6-5
D: TRBD1
size: few
J: TRBJ1-1
CDR3: CASSYQGQYTEAFF
DNA: TGTGCCAGCAGTTACCAGGGACAGTACACTGAAGCTTTCTTT

V: TRBV28
D: .
size: .
J: TRBJ2-7
CDR3: CASTSGLVGGYEQYF
DNA: TGTGCCAGCACCTCGGGGTTGGTGGGGGGCTACGAGCAGTACTTC

V: TRBV6-1
D: TRBD1
size: .
J: TRBJ1-2
CDR3: CASSSRTGSIYGYTF
DNA: TGTGCCAGCAGTTCCCGGACAGGGAGTATTTATGGCTACACCTTC

V: TRBV19
D: .
size: .
J: TRBJ2-3
CDR3: CASRARNTDTQYF
DNA: TGTGCCAGTAGGGCCCGGAACACAGATACGCAGTATTTT

V: TRBV5-4
D: .
size: .
J: TRBJ2-5
CDR3: CASSLETETQYF
DNA: TGTGCCAGCAGCTTGGAAACGGAGACCCAGTACTTC

V: TRBV7-3
D: .
size: .
J: TRBJ1-1
CDR3: CASSSQGPPNTEAFF
DNA: TGTGCCAGCAGCTCTCAGGGACCGCCGAACACTGAAGCTTTCTTT

V: TRBV5-4
D: TRBD2
size: .
J: TRBJ2-3
CDR3: CASSLGLVTDTQYF
DNA: TGTGCCAGCAGCCTAGGACTAGTCACAGATACGCAGTATTTT

V: TRBV6-5
D: .
size: .
J: TRBJ2-7
CDR3: CASSYGRHLYEQYF
DNA: TGTGCCAGCAGTTACGGGCGCCACCTCTACGAGCAGTACTTC

V: TRBV7-7
D: TRBD1
size: .
J: TRBJ1-4
CDR3: CASSLAVRGLPDEKLFF
DNA: TGTGCCAGCAGCTTAGCAGTAAGGGGGCTGCCCGATGAAAAACTGTTTTTT

V: TRBV2
D: .
size: .
J: TRBJ1-1
CDR3: CASSGNPSTEAFF
DNA: TGTGCCAGCAGTGGGAACCCAAGCACTGAAGCTTTCTTT

V: TRBV2
D: .
size: .
J: TRBJ2-3
CDR3: CASLQQGSTDTQYF
DNA: TGTGCCAGCCTCCAGCAGGGCAGCACAGATACGCAGTATTTT